This T cell receptor beta chain was obtained from a study of blood T cell repertoires in COVID-19. Participant reports of clinical history set cohort assignment. Before being deemed recovered, Cohort 3 donors had two negative PCRs, clearance, or symptom resolution. This table comes from immunoSEQ multiplex PCR, and its TCRdb copy is limited to in-frame clones, with some not included. The sample has roughly 400,000 clones, 90% seen once; the top ten hold 0.55% to 0.75%. Looked up from germline, CDR1 is SGHVS and CDR2 is FQNEAQ. The CDR3 is made up of 15 amino acids. Unmatched junction bases numbered 3, after V lost 0 bases and J lost 8 bases.

The sequencing input was PBMCs or T cells enriched from blood (not recorded which). The source of this sequence is a man in his late teens or twenties who had recovered from COVID-19. The rearrangement links TRBV7-8 to TRBJ2-2; TRBD1 aligns across 10 bases. The CDR3 region is CASSLAGQGRGELFF. The DNA of the CDR3 is TGTGCCAGCAGCTTAGCGGGACAGGGGAGAGGGGAGCTGTTTTTT.